Listed below are T cell receptor beta chains from one sample, sequenced in a study of blood T cell repertoires in COVID-19. Method: immunoSEQ multiplex PCR; TCRdb's copy keeps in-frame clones and lacks some. The data contain about 200,000 clones, approximately 83% of them singletons. The sample comprised peripheral blood. The source is a man in his fifties or sixties with acute or convalescent COVID-19. The conserved cysteine and the conserved F or W are not part of the CDR3 here.

v_gene	CDR3aa
TRBV25-1	ASSAQGRTNEKLF
TRBV6-5	ASRRQGAEAF
TRBV6-2/TRBV6-3	ASSFSGQGGRGYT
TRBV6-1	ASSEAAAGGGNQPQH
TRBV28	ASSLRQGVTNYGYT
TRBV28	ASSPSGGALLH
TRBV28	ASTASRRGAISYNSPLH
TRBV7-2	ASSLGVGSFSPYEQY
TRBV3-1/TRBV3-2	ASSRATRNTEAF
TRBV27	ASSLSGLPSSGANVLT
TRBV25-1	ASSELGTDNSPLH
TRBV7-9	ASRETSGRFGEQF
TRBV4-3	ASSQAVDLGGLAKNIQY
TRBV19	ASKIDGGANYGYT
TRBV19	ASSQGYGSGETYEQY
TRBV6-5	ASSTRDNSYEQY
TRBV11-1	ASSPGTVTKNIQY
TRBV7-3	ASSSSLSGTGSEQF
TRBV5-3	ARSLLPQGTYNEQF
TRBV28	ASSRGDRGNTGELF
TRBV11-2	ASSPTGYNTEAF
TRBV6-2/TRBV6-3	ASSPGGINQPQH
TRBV12-3/TRBV12-4	ASSLVSGGEAF
TRBV19	ASRRTYGNQPQH
TRBV28	ASSLSGGYGTQY
TRBV29-1	SATGGAGQPQH
TRBV5-1	ASSLERGHTDTQY
TRBV7-2	ASSPTSGRKEQF
TRBV6-2/TRBV6-3	ASRPYGTGSGYT
TRBV29-1	SVGLRRGHTQY
TRBV11-2	ASSLERSNTGELF
TRBV19	ASSMGVGPTGEKLF
TRBV6-1	ASSEGQGFYYNEQF
TRBV29-1	SVARGVNTEAF
TRBV28	ASSIPRGMNTEAF
TRBV7-2	ASSLNKWGTSGVRELF
TRBV18	ASSPSGGGLAEAF
TRBV13	ASSFFLAGDAHEQY
TRBV3-1/TRBV3-2	ATKRGLAGMEQY
TRBV15	ATSREGRGYEQY
TRBV28	ASSLSSGAMDTQY
TRBV29-1	SAIAGAETQY
TRBV5-8	ASSRPSGISIQQF
TRBV19	ATRSLSSYNEQF
TRBV5-1	ASAAGPPAGELF
TRBV5-4	ASSSGQGGNSPLH
TRBV5-6	ASSYPTFSYEQY
TRBV6-5	ASRKGGGMEKLF
TRBV27	ASSFAGGRADTQY
TRBV6-6	ASSYNGQTTYGYT
TRBV7-6	ASSSGRGYEQY
TRBV6-5	ASSYSGQGSYEQY
TRBV27	ASSPGQGARPQH
TRBV7-9	ASSFGTGTRNQPQH
TRBV19	ASSAGGDTQY
TRBV6-5	ASRHRDRERAQY
TRBV3-1/TRBV3-2	ASSQSPPQASPKETQY
TRBV19	ASSRDRGKVPGELF
TRBV10-3	ATDPGQGPNQPQH
TRBV27	ASSLGGRGRQQY